This entry lists 24 T cell receptor beta chains sequenced from one sample in a study of blood T cell repertoires in COVID-19. TCRdb's table, derived via immunoSEQ multiplex PCR, lists solely in-frame clones and lacks some. The table has roughly 250,000 clones, around nine tenths seen once. Sample: peripheral blood. The receptors were sampled from a woman in her thirties or forties who had recovered from COVID-19.

This chain joins TRBV7-2 and TRBJ1-1; TRBD1 is a possible D gene (6 bases). The CDR3 sequence is 13 residues long. Germline CDR1 reads SGHTA; CDR2 reads FQGNSA. Trimming removed 6 bases at V and 2 bases at J, with 10 bases between. The DNA for the CDR3 is TGTGCCAGCAGGGCAGGGGTTAACACTGAAGCTTTCTTT. Translating it yields CASRAGVNTEAFF.

The chain is built from TRBV27 and TRBJ2-6; D might be TRBD1 (5 bases). The CDR3 has 17 amino acids. Germline V lookup: CDR1 MNHEY, CDR2 SMNVEV (reference sequence). The V and J ends lost 5 bases and 4 bases respectively, with 18 bases between them. CDR3 coding DNA: TGTGCCAGCAGTGAGTGGCAGGGAAGATCCGGGGCCAACGTCCTGACTTTC. As protein: CASSEWQGRSGANVLTF.

The CDR3 is CASSIGGGSDEQYF. CDR3 sequence (DNA): TGTGCCAGTAGTATTGGAGGGGGCTCGGACGAGCAGTACTTC. The chain couples TRBV19 to TRBJ2-7, with TRBD1 as a possible D gene (7 bases). Germline V lookup: CDR1 LNHDA, CDR2 SQIVND (reference sequence). With 3 bases removed from V and 5 bases from J, the gap between germline ends came to 14 bases. The CDR3 is made up of 14 amino acids.

J is TRBJ2-2 and V is TRBV30, with 7 bases fitting TRBD2. V shed 1 base and J 6 bases; nucleotides not matched to a gene: 5. This CDR3 has 14 residues. CDR1 is GTSNPN, CDR2 SVGIG, per germline (reference sequence). CDR3 sequence (DNA): TGTGCCTGGAGTGACCTAGCGGATCCCGGGGAGCTGTTTTTT. It encodes CAWSDLADPGELFF. Using reference TRBV30 and TRBJ2-2 for the parts outside the CDR3, the full variable domain is SQTIHQWPATLVQPVGSPLSLECTVEGTSNPNLYWYRQAAGRGLQLLFYSVGIGQISSEVPQNLSASRPQDRQFILSSKKLLLSDSGFYLCAWSDLADPGELFFGEGSRLTVL.

This clone showed up just a few times. The genes are TRBV10-2 and TRBJ2-7, with 10 bases matching TRBD2. V dropped 3 bases and J dropped 1; count of bases not matched to a gene: 6. Germline loops: CDR1 WSHSY, CDR2 SAAADI. The CDR3 spans 16 residues. The CDR3 DNA reads as TGCGCCAGCAGTGATCCCGGGACTAGCGCTTCCTACGAGCAGTACTTC. This encodes CASSDPGTSASYEQYF.

The rearrangement joins TRBV5-4 to TRBJ1-2, with 10 bases lining up with TRBD1. CDR3 length: 15 residues. CDR1 SGHNT and CDR2 YYREEE come from the germline V gene (reference sequence). The junction had 0 bases not matched to a gene; V was cut back by 0 bases and J by 1 base. The CDR3 bases are TGTGCCAGCAGCTTGGGGACAGGGGGTAACTATGGCTACACCTTC. It codes for CASSLGTGGNYGYTF.

The genes are TRBV6-5 and TRBJ1-5, with 9 bases that match TRBD1. The CDR3 has 15 residues. The J segment lost 2 bases and the V segment lost 6 bases, leaving 5 bases of the junction unmatched. Germline CDR1 MNHEY, CDR2 SVGAGI. This chain's CDR3 is CASRRDRAGNQPQHF. The DNA of the CDR3 is TGTGCCAGCAGACGGGACAGGGCGGGCAATCAGCCCCAGCATTTT.

J is TRBJ2-2 and V is TRBV3-1 (or the pseudogene TRBV3-2); TRBD2 aligns across 12 bases. The CDR3 is 15 amino acids. Germline CDR1 reads LGHDT; CDR2 reads YNNKEL (reference sequence). V was clipped by 6 bases and J by 6 bases; unmatched bases: 5. In DNA, the CDR3 is TGTGCCAGCAGTCCTAGCGGGGGGGCCCCCGGGGAGCTGTTTTTT. Its protein product is CASSPSGGAPGELFF.

The chain couples TRBV4-2 to TRBJ1-2; D possibly corresponds to TRBD1 (5 bases). Germline CDR1 and CDR2: LGHNA and YNFKEQ. V shed 0 bases and J shed 7 bases, with 21 bases lying between them. The CDR3 consists of 17 residues. CDR3 in amino acids: CASSQDLVGGGYAGYTF. CDR3 sequence (DNA): TGTGCCAGCAGCCAAGATTTAGTTGGTGGGGGGTATGCTGGCTACACCTTC.

The chain has TRBV11-2 and TRBJ1-3; 7 nucleotides match TRBD1. With 5 bases clipped from V and 8 bases from J, the junction kept 6 bases outside the gene matches. In germline, CDR1 is SGHAT, CDR2 FQNNGV. There are 13 residues in the CDR3. The CDR3 DNA sequence: TGTGCCAGCAGCCGTGACAGGGCATACACCATATATTTT. Translated: CASSRDRAYTIYF.

The CDR3 region has the DNA TGTGCCAGCAGTTACTCAGGGGTGGGGGGAGAGACCCAGTACTTC. It translates to CASSYSGVGGETQYF. V gene TRBV6-5 combines with J gene TRBJ2-5; possibly TRBD2 for D (6 bases). The CDR3 consists of 15 residues. The V end was cut by 0 bases, the J end by 4 bases, with 12 bases between. Germline V gene data show CDR1 as MNHEY and CDR2 as SVGAGI.

The V call is TRBV2, the J call TRBJ1-2, with D possibly being TRBD1 (5 bases). The CDR3 length is 14 residues. V gave up 6 bases and J gave up 4 bases, with 15 bases separating them. The germline gives CDR1 SNHLY, CDR2 FYNNEI. The CDR3 nucleotides are TGTGCCAGCAGGTCTGGGGCCTGGGCCTATGGCTACACCTTC. Translating gives CASRSGAWAYGYTF.

The chain employs TRBV28 and TRBJ2-1; 10 positions match TRBD2. CDR1 is MDHEN and CDR2 is SYDVKM in the germline V gene. The CDR3 runs 11 residues. CDR3 region: CSGGAGHEQFF. DNA for the CDR3: TGTAGCGGGGGGGCCGGACATGAGCAGTTCTTC.

The chain has TRBV14 and TRBJ1-3; D is unresolved. Per the germline V gene, CDR1 is SGHDN and CDR2 is FVKESK. V lost 4 bases and J 3 bases, leaving 13 bases between the germline ends. This CDR3 comprises 15 residues. The CDR3 sequence is CASSPRGGSGNTIYF. The CDR3 coding sequence is TGTGCCAGCAGCCCCCGGGGTGGAAGTGGAAACACCATATATTTT.

The chain recombines TRBV19 with TRBJ1-2, with 7 bases aligning to TRBD1. Germline values: CDR1 LNHDA, CDR2 SQIVND (reference sequence). This CDR3 contains 15 residues. The trim removed 5 bases at V and 6 bases at J, leaving 12 bases unmatched. CDR3 region: CASSLRTGEEDGYTF. CDR3 DNA sequence: TGTGCCAGTAGTCTCAGGACAGGCGAGGAGGATGGCTACACCTTC.

The genes are TRBV4-2 and TRBJ1-6, with 9 bases that match TRBD1. CDR1 is LGHNA, CDR2 YNFKEQ, per germline. The CDR3 spans 13 residues. V dropped 10 bases and J dropped 10; count of bases not matched to a gene: 8. In DNA, the CDR3 is TGTGCCACCCGGACAGGGGACAGGTCACCCCTCCACTTT. This encodes CATRTGDRSPLHF.

The CDR3 loop reads CASSLGTGGATDTQYF. The CDR3, as DNA: TGTGCCAGCAGCTTGGGGACAGGGGGCGCAACAGATACGCAGTATTTT. The chain is built from TRBV5-6 and TRBJ2-3; 11 nucleotides match TRBD1. Germline assignment: CDR1 SGHDT and CDR2 YYEEEE. Trimming cost V 0 bases and J 3 bases; bases outside gene matches: 3. The CDR3 covers 16 residues.

The chain has TRBV13 and TRBJ2-7, with 12 bases identical to TRBD2. The CDR3 is made up of 18 amino acids. CDR1 and CDR2 from the germline V gene are PRHDT and FYEKMQ (reference sequence). With V trimmed by 2 bases and J by 0 bases, 8 bases remained unmatched. The CDR3 loop is CASSLRGGLAGSSYEQYF. The CDR3 region has the DNA TGTGCCAGCAGCTTAAGGGGAGGACTAGCGGGAAGCTCCTACGAGCAGTACTTC.

The genes are TRBV29-1 and TRBJ2-7, with 7 bases identical to TRBD2. The CDR3 covers 11 residues. Per the germline V gene, CDR1 is SQVTM and CDR2 is ANQGSEA. Losses at the gene ends were 7 bases for V and 6 bases for J; bases not matched to a gene: 6. Here the CDR3 reads CSGGEGLEQYF. CDR3 DNA sequence: TGCAGCGGGGGGGAGGGACTCGAGCAGTACTTC.

This chain connects TRBV7-3 to TRBJ2-1, with 9 bases that match TRBD2. V shed 2 bases, J shed 9 bases, and the junction held 17 bases outside the gene matches. Germline CDR1 SGHTA, CDR2 FQGTGA. The CDR3 runs 18 residues. The CDR3 nucleotides are TGTGCCAGCAGCTTACAGAGGGTAGCGGGAGCCCACTCGGGTGAGCAGTTCTTC. Translation: CASSLQRVAGAHSGEQFF.

The rearrangement joins TRBV7-2 to TRBJ2-3; 10 nucleotides align to TRBD2. Trimming at V came to 5 bases and at J to 4 bases, leaving 6 bases not matched to a gene. The CDR3 is 15 residues long. Germline loops: CDR1 SGHTA, CDR2 FQGNSA. CDR3 protein: CASSRQRGGPDTQYF. CDR3 nucleotide sequence: TGTGCCAGCAGCAGGCAGCGGGGGGGCCCAGATACGCAGTATTTT. Full variable domain (rest looked up from reference TRBV7-2 and TRBJ2-3): GAGVSQSPSNKVTEKGKDVELRCDPISGHTALYWYRQSLGQGLEFLIYFQGNSAPDKSGLPSDRFSAERTGGSVSTLTIQRTQQEDSAVYLCASSRQRGGPDTQYFGPGTRLTVL.

The CDR3 DNA sequence: TGTGCCAGCAGCGCCCATCCGGGGGGGGGACGGAACTACGAGCAGTACTTC. This codes for CASSAHPGGGRNYEQYF. The rearrangement joins TRBV9 to TRBJ2-7, with 8 bases lining up with TRBD2. With 3 bases clipped from V and 3 bases from J, the junction kept 14 bases outside the gene matches. The CDR3 runs 17 residues. Germline V lookup: CDR1 SGDLS, CDR2 YYNGEE.

CDR3 bases: TGTGCCAGCAGTTACTCGGGGGGGGCATCCTCTCAGCCCCAGCATTTT. Its protein product is CASSYSGGASSQPQHF. V usage is TRBV6-6 and J usage is TRBJ1-5; D possibly corresponds to TRBD1 (6 bases). The CDR3 has 16 residues. Trimming cost V 0 bases and J 6 bases, with 15 bases left between them. Per the germline V gene, CDR1 is MNHNY and CDR2 is SVGAGI (reference sequence).

The J gene is TRBJ2-2, the V gene TRBV12-5; 8 nucleotides align to TRBD2. From germline, CDR1 is LGHNT and CDR2 FRNRAP. The V segment lost 1 base and the J segment 0 bases; nucleotides outside the gene matches: 4. There are 17 residues in the CDR3. In DNA, the CDR3 is TGTGCTAGTGGTTTGGGTTATAGCGGGGCGAACACCGGGGAGCTGTTTTTT. Translation gives CASGLGYSGANTGELFF. The full variable domain, with the rest looked up from reference TRBV12-5 and TRBJ2-2, is DARVTQTPRHKVTEMGQEVTMRCQPILGHNTVFWYRQTMMQGLELLAYFRNRAPLDDSGMPKDRFSAEMPDATLATLKIQPSEPRDSAVYFCASGLGYSGANTGELFFGEGSRLTVL.